This T cell receptor (beta chain) derives from a study of CD8 T cells in Susac syndrome. TCR beta sequencing covered blood CD8+ and CD4+ T cells. The CDR3 consists of 18 residues. The ends were cut back, 4 bases at V and 3 bases at J, with 19 bases in the middle. Germline V gene sequence: CDR1 MGHRA, CDR2 YSYEKL. Random hexamers were used to reverse transcribe the RNA input (about 0.5 to 1 ug). TCRdb independently ran MiXCR on the immunoSEQ multiplex PCR reads; one entry per CDR3 protein. Found here are 300,000 or so distinct CDR3 sequences, 92% of them singletons; the top ten hold 0.06% to 0.075%. This clonotype originated in a human donor with multiple sclerosis. The genes are TRBV4-1 and TRBJ2-6; possibly TRBD2 for D (6 bases). Sample: CD4+ T cells from PBMCs. The CDR3 sequence is CASSRGRQVGIGANVLTF. The CDR3 bases are TGCGCCAGCAGCCGGGGGAGGCAGGTTGGGATTGGGGCCAACGTCCTGACTTTC.